The 6 T cell receptor beta chains reported below all come from one sample, sequenced in a study of cytomegalovirus exposure and HLA in healthy donors. The PCR ran on 60 Vbeta and 13 Jbeta primers. The method was immunoSEQ multiplex PCR; TCRdb's version includes in-frame clones alone and lacks a portion of them. The profile shows more than 150,000 clones, about 80% of them singletons. Source material: PBMCs. These receptor sequences come from a man younger than 35 in good health and CMV-seronegative.

CDR3 loop: CASSSGQGRDTQYF. The CDR3 DNA reads TGTGCCAGCAGCTCTGGACAGGGAAGAGATACGCAGTATTTT. The rearrangement uses TRBV7-9 and TRBJ2-3, with 8 bases aligning to TRBD1. There are 14 residues in the CDR3. CDR1 and CDR2 (germline): SEHNR, FQNEAQ (reference sequence). With V trimmed by 4 bases and J by 5 bases, 5 bases remained unmatched.

This clone was detected a few times. In DNA, the CDR3 is TGTGCCAGCAGGCCCACTAGCGGGAGTAGGACCTACAATGAGCAGTTCTTC. This encodes CASRPTSGSRTYNEQFF. This chain uses TRBV5-4 with TRBJ2-1, with 11 bases lining up with TRBD2. The V gene end was trimmed by 5 bases and the J gene end by 2 bases; junction bases not matched to a gene: 9. The CDR3 contains 17 residues. Germline CDR1 is SGHNT and CDR2 is YYREEE (reference sequence).

The chain employs TRBV7-8 and TRBJ2-7; 8 nucleotides agree with TRBD1. The CDR3 sequence is 15 residues long. Germline lookup yields CDR1 SGHVS and CDR2 FQNEAQ. Trimming at V came to 5 bases and at J to 4 bases, leaving 10 bases not matched to a gene. CDR3 bases: TGTGCCAGCAGCCCAGAGGGTCAGGGGGCATACGAGCAGTACTTC. Amino acids: CASSPEGQGAYEQYF.

The V gene is TRBV27, the J gene TRBJ2-1, with TRBD1 identical over 9 bases. CDR1 and CDR2 (germline): MNHEY, SMNVEV (reference sequence). V gave up 1 base and J gave up 3 bases; unmatched junction bases: 1. The CDR3 has 15 amino acids. For the CDR3, the DNA is TGTGCCAGCAGTTTATTGGGACAGGGCTACAATGAGCAGTTCTTC. Its translation: CASSLLGQGYNEQFF.

For this clone: The junction departs from the called germline gene at one end, perhaps through a read error. The gene calls are TRBV2 and TRBJ1-2; D might be TRBD1 (5 bases). CDR3 size: 13 residues. Germline V CDR1 and CDR2: SNHLY, FYNNEI. CDR3 sequence: CASTRQLTHGYPF. DNA of the CDR3: TGTGCCAGCACCCGACAGTTGACGCATGGCTACCCCTTC.

This rearrangement joins TRBV30 to TRBJ1-4, with a weak D call TRBD1 (6 bases). Looked up from germline, CDR1 is GTSNPN and CDR2 is SVGIG (reference sequence). V was pared by 0 bases and J by 7 bases, with 12 bases between. CDR3 length: 14 amino acids. In DNA, the CDR3 is TGTGCCTGGAGTGTGTCGGGGGGCGGTGAAAAACTGTTTTTT. Its translation is CAWSVSGGGEKLFF.